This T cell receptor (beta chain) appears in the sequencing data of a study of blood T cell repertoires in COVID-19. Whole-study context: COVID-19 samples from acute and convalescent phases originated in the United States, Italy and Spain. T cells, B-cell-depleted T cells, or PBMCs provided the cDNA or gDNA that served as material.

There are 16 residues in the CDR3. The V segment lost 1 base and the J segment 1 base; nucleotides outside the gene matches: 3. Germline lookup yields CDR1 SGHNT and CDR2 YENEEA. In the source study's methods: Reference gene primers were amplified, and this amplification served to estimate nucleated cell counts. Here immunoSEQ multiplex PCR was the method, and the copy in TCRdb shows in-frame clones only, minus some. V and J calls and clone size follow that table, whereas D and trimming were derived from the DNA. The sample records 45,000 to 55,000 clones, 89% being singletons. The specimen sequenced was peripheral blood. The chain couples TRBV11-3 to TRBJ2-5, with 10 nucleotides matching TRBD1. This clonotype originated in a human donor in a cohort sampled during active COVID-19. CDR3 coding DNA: TGTGCCAGCAGCTTAGGGGACAGGGGAATCCAAGAGACCCAGTACTTC. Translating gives CASSLGDRGIQETQYF.